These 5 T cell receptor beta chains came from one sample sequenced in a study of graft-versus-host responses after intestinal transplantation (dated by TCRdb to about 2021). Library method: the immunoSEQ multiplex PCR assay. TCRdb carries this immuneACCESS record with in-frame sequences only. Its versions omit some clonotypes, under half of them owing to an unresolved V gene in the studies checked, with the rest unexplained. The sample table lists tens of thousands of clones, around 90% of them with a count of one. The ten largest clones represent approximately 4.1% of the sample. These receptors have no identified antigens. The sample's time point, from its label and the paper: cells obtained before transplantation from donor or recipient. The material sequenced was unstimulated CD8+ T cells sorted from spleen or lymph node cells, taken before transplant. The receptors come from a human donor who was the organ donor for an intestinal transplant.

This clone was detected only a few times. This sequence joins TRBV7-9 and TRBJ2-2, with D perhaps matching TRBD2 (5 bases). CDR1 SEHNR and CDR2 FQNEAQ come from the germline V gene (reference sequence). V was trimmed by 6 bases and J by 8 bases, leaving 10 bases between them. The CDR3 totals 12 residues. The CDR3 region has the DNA TGTGCCAGCAGGCTCCGGGAAGGGGAGCTGTTTTTT. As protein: CASRLREGELFF.

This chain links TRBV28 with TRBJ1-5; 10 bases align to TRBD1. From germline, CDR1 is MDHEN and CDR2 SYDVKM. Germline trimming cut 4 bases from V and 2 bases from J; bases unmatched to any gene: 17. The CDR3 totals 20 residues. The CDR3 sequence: CASSSRTGTGALWGNQPQHF. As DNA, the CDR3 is TGTGCCAGCAGTTCCCGAACCGGGACAGGGGCCCTTTGGGGCAATCAGCCCCAGCATTTT.

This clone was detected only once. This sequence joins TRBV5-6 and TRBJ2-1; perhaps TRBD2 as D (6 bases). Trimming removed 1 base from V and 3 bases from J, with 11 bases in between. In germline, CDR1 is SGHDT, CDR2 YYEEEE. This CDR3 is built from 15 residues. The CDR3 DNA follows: TGTGCCAGCAGCTTGTCTAGCGCGGGCTACAATGAGCAGTTCTTC. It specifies CASSLSSAGYNEQFF. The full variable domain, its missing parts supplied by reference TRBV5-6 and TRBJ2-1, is DAGVTQSPTHLIKTRGQQVTLRCSPKSGHDTVSWYQQALGQGPQFIFQYYEEEERQRGNFPDRFSGHQFPNYSSELNVNALLLGDSALYLCASSLSSAGYNEQFFGPGTRLTVL.

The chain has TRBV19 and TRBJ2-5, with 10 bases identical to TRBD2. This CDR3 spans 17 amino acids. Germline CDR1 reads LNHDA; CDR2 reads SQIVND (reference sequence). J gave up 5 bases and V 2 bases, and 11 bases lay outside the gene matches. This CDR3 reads CASSISLAGVERETQYF. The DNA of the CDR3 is TGTGCCAGTAGTATATCGCTAGCGGGGGTCGAAAGGGAGACCCAGTACTTC.

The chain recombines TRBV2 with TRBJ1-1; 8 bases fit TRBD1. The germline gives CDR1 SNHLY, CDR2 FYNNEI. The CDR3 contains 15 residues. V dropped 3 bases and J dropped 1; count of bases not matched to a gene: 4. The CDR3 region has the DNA TGTGCCAGCAGTGAGACAGGGGCGACGAACACTGAAGCTTTCTTT. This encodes CASSETGATNTEAFF.